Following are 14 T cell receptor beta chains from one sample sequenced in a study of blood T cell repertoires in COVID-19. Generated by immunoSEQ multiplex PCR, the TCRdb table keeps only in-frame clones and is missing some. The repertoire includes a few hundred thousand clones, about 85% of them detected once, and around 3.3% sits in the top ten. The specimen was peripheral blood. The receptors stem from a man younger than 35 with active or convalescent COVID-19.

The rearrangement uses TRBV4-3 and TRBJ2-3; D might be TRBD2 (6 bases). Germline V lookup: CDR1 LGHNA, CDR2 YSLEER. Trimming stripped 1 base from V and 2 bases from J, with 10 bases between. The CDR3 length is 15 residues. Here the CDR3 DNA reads TGCGCCAGCAGCCAAGCCAGGACTATCACAGATACGCAGTATTTT. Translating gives CASSQARTITDTQYF.

DNA of the CDR3: TGCGCCAGCAGCCAGCCGACAGGGCCCAATGAAAAACTGTTTTTT. Translated, it gives CASSQPTGPNEKLFF. The chain uses TRBV4-3 and TRBJ1-4; 7 bases match TRBD1. Germline V CDR1 and CDR2: LGHNA, YSLEER. This CDR3 has 15 amino acids. J lost 5 bases, V lost 3 bases, and 6 bases had no gene match.

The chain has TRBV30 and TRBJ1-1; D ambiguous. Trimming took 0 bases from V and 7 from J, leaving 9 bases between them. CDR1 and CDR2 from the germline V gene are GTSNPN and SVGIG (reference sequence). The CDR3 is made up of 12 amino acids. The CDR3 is CAWSVRGLEAFF. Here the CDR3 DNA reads TGTGCCTGGAGTGTACGTGGGCTTGAAGCTTTCTTT.

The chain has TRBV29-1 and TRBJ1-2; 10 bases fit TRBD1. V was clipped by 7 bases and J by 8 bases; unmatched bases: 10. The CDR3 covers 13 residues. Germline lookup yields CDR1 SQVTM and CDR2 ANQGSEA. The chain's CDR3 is CSAPGQGSVGYTF. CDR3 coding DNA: TGCAGCGCTCCGGGACAGGGGTCTGTCGGCTACACCTTC.

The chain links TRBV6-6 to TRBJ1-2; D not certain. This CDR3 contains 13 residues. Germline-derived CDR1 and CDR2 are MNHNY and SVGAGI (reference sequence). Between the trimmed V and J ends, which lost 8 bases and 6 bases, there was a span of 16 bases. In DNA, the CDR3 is TGTGCCAGCTGTTCCGAGGCGGAACATGGCTACACCTTC. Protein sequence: CASCSEAEHGYTF.

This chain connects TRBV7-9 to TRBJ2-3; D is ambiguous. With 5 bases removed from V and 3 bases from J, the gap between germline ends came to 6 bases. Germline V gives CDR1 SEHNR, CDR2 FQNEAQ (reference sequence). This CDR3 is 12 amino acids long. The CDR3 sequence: CASSQTTDTQYF. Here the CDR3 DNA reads TGTGCCAGCAGCCAGACTACAGATACGCAGTATTTT.

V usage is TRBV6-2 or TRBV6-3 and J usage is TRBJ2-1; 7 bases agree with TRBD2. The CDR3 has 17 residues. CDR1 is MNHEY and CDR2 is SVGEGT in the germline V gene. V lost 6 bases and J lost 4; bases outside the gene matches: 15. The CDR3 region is CASSPDPSRELYNEQFF. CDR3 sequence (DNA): TGTGCCAGCAGCCCCGATCCCTCGCGGGAGCTGTACAATGAGCAGTTCTTC.

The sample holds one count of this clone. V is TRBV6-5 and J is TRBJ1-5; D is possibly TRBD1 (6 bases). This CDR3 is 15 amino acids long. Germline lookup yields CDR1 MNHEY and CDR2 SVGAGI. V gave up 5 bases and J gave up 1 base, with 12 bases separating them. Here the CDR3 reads CASSPTGNSNQPQHF. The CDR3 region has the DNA TGTGCCAGCAGTCCTACAGGGAACAGCAATCAGCCCCAGCATTTT.

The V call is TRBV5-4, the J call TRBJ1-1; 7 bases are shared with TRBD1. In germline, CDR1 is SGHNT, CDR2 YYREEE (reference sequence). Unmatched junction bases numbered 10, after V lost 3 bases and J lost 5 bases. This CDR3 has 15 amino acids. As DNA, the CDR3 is TGTGCCAGCAGCTCTGCCCGGACAGGTCAAACTGAAGCTTTCTTT. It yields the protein CASSSARTGQTEAFF.

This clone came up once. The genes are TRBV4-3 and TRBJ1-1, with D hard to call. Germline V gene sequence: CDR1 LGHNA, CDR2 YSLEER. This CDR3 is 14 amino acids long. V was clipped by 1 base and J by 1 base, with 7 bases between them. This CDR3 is CASSQGTENTEAFF. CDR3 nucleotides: TGCGCCAGCAGCCAAGGTACAGAGAACACTGAAGCTTTCTTT.

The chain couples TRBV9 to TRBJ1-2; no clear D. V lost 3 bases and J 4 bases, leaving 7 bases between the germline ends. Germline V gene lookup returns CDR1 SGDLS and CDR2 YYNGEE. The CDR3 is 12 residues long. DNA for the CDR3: TGTGCCAGCAGCGGTTTTATCTATGGCTACACCTTC. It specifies CASSGFIYGYTF.

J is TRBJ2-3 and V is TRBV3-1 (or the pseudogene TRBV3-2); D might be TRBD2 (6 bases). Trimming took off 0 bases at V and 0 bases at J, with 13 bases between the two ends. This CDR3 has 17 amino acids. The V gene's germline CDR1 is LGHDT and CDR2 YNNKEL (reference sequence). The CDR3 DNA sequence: TGTGCCAGCAGCCAAGACTCGACCGGGAGAAGCACAGATACGCAGTATTTT. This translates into CASSQDSTGRSTDTQYF.

CDR3 nucleotides: TGTGCCAGCAGCTCCCCGGGACAGGGGTTCTATGAGCAGTTCTTC. Its protein is CASSSPGQGFYEQFF. The rearrangement links TRBV16 to TRBJ2-1, with 10 bases matching TRBD1. The CDR3 spans 15 residues. Germline V lookup: CDR1 KGHSY, CDR2 FQNENV. The J segment lost 8 bases and the V segment lost 5 bases, leaving 9 bases of the junction unmatched.

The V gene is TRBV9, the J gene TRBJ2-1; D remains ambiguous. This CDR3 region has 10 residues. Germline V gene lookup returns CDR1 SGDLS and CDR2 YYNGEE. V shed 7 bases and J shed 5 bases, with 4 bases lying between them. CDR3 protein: CASGDNEQFF. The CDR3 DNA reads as TGTGCCAGCGGAGACAATGAGCAGTTCTTC.